The next 4 T cell receptor beta chains were all read from a single sample in a study of molecular identifiers for immune sequencing clone quantification. TCRdb reprocessed the PCR reads with MiXCR, giving one entry per CDR3 protein. The repertoire holds about 320,000 distinct CDR3 sequences, over 20% seen once, with 0.75% to 0.85% in the top ten. Sample: naive CD8+ T cells from blood, with Jurkat cell RNA spiked in. Indicated subset: FACS-sorted CD8+CD4-CCR7+CD45RA+ naive T cells. The source is a human donor in good health. Some libraries in this study had Jurkat cell RNA spiked in.

Remarks on this clonotype: This may stem from a read error, because a much larger clone lies one nucleotide away. V is TRBV5-3 and J is TRBJ2-1; no clear D gene. TRBV5-3 is labeled an ORF, and its function is uncertain. Trimming shortened V by 8 bases and J by 7 bases, and 13 bases separated the two germline ends. This CDR3 is built from 12 residues. CDR3 sequence: CASNFNLNEQFF. CDR3 DNA: TGTGCCAGCAACTTTAATCTTAATGAGCAGTTCTTC.

There are a few counts of this clonotype. V usage is TRBV4-3 and J usage is TRBJ1-2; no definite D call. The CDR3 is 15 residues long. The V and J ends lost 0 bases and 3 bases respectively, with 11 bases between them. In germline, CDR1 is LGHNA, CDR2 YSLEER. CDR3 coding DNA: TGCGCCAGCAGCCAAGATGAGGGAAAGTACTATGGCTACACCTTC. Protein sequence: CASSQDEGKYYGYTF.

This clonotype has a count of ten or more. V and J are TRBV7-9 and TRBJ2-7; 14 positions match TRBD2. This CDR3 is built from 15 residues. Per the germline V gene, CDR1 is SEHNR and CDR2 is FQNEAQ (reference sequence). Trimming cost V 5 bases and J 4 bases; bases outside gene matches: 4. This CDR3 reads CASSPWTSGGYEQYF. The CDR3 DNA follows: TGTGCCAGCAGCCCGTGGACTAGCGGGGGGTACGAGCAGTACTTC.

The chain links TRBV27 to TRBJ2-1; 8 bases fit TRBD2. The CDR3 contains 17 residues. Unmatched junction bases numbered 8, after V lost 4 bases and J lost 0 bases. Looked up from germline, CDR1 is MNHEY and CDR2 is SMNVEV (reference sequence). The DNA for the CDR3 is TGTGCCAGCAGTTCACACTTAGCGGGACCCTCCTACAATGAGCAGTTCTTC. Translation gives CASSSHLAGPSYNEQFF.